The next 8 T cell receptor beta chains were all read from a single sample in a study of identical twins. TCRdb analysed the 5' RACE reads with MiXCR anew, one entry per CDR3 protein. The repertoire holds about 220,000 distinct CDR3 sequences, with 7.5% as singletons. The sample also formed part of further work on yellow fever vaccine responses in identical twins.

The sequencing input was memory (CD45RO+) T cells sorted from blood. These receptors all stem from a woman aged 18-35 years in good health.

This clonotype was picked up a small number of times. The chain links TRBV7-2 to TRBJ1-1; D is unclear. The CDR3 is 11 amino acids. The V and J ends lost 2 bases and 13 bases respectively, with 11 bases between them. Germline V gives CDR1 SGHTA, CDR2 FQGNSA. The CDR3 DNA reads TGTGCCAGCAGCTTACGAGGGAAGGTTTTCTTT. Its translation is CASSLRGKVFF.

This clonotype showed up many times. The rearrangement joins TRBV27 to TRBJ2-7, with D perhaps matching TRBD2 (6 bases). From germline, CDR1 is MNHEY and CDR2 SMNVEV (reference sequence). V lost 4 bases, J lost 7 bases, and 14 bases lay in between. The CDR3 consists of 13 residues. This CDR3 reads CASSSLPAGEQYF. CDR3 sequence (DNA): TGTGCCAGCAGTTCCTTGCCCGCGGGGGAGCAGTACTTC.

This clonotype has ten or more counts. The chain couples TRBV24-1 to TRBJ1-2; no reliable D call. The germline V gene has CDR1 KGHDR and CDR2 SFDVKD. V gave up 9 bases and J gave up 4 bases, with 11 bases separating them. The CDR3 spans 12 residues. The DNA for the CDR3 is TGTGCCACCGAGGACGCGGGCTATGGCTACACCTTC. Protein product: CATEDAGYGYTF.

This clonotype was recorded many times. The rearrangement uses TRBV12-3 or TRBV12-4 and TRBJ2-3; 11 nucleotides match TRBD2. V was pared by 8 bases and J by 0 bases, with 4 bases of the junction left unmatched. The CDR3 consists of 15 residues. Here the CDR3 DNA reads TGTGCCAGCGGATTAGCGGGAGGGAGCACAGATACGCAGTATTTT. Its translation: CASGLAGGSTDTQYF.

CDR3 residues: CASSPPGRGETQYF. The DNA of the CDR3 is TGTGCCAGCAGCCCCCCGGGCCGGGGAGAGACCCAGTACTTC. The rearrangement uses TRBV27 and TRBJ2-5; D is possibly TRBD2 (5 bases). The CDR3 runs to 14 residues. CDR1 is MNHEY and CDR2 is SMNVEV in the germline V gene (reference sequence). V shed 6 bases and J shed 4 bases, with 15 bases lying between them.

This chain joins TRBV7-9 and TRBJ1-6; 9 bases match TRBD1. Germline-derived CDR1 and CDR2 are SEHNR and FQNEAQ (reference sequence). The CDR3 totals 15 residues. Losses at the gene ends were 0 bases for V and 9 bases for J; bases not matched to a gene: 3. The CDR3 spells CASSLAGQGGSPLHF. The CDR3 coding sequence is TGTGCCAGCAGCTTAGCGGGACAGGGTGGTTCACCCCTCCACTTT.

This clonotype occurred many times. The chain joins TRBV5-6 to TRBJ1-4; D is possibly TRBD1 (5 bases). CDR1 is SGHDT, CDR2 YYEEEE, per germline. CDR3 length: 13 residues. Trimming removed 0 bases from V and 7 bases from J, with 7 bases in between. CDR3 sequence reads: CASSLARVEKLFF. CDR3 nucleotide sequence: TGTGCCAGCAGCTTGGCCAGGGTTGAAAAACTGTTTTTT.

The chain is built from TRBV3-1 and TRBJ2-7; D possibly corresponds to TRBD2 (5 bases). CDR3 length: 14 amino acids. Germline values: CDR1 LGHDT, CDR2 YNNKEL (reference sequence). V was shortened by 7 bases and J by 1 base, with 14 bases between the two germline ends. CDR3 protein: CASTMTRGSYEQYF. CDR3 in DNA: TGTGCCAGCACCATGACCCGGGGATCCTACGAGCAGTACTTC.